Each of the 3 T cell receptor beta chains below was sequenced from the same sample in a study of technical replicates of blood from four donors. The method was immunoSEQ multiplex PCR; TCRdb's version includes in-frame clones alone and lacks a portion of them. This sample has roughly 72,000 clones, with about 94% found just once. The sequenced sample consisted of T cells isolated from PBMCs. The source of these receptors is a human donor in good health.

This clone is a singleton in its sample. The chain couples TRBV7-9 to TRBJ2-5; TRBD2 agrees at 8 bases. This CDR3 region has 16 residues. Germline CDR1 is SEHNR and CDR2 is FQNEAQ (reference sequence). V gave up 7 bases and J gave up 2 bases; unmatched junction bases: 12. CDR3: CASNGITSGAQETQYF. CDR3 sequence (DNA): TGTGCCAGCAACGGAATCACTAGCGGAGCTCAAGAGACCCAGTACTTC.

J is TRBJ1-5 and V is TRBV28; 9 bases match TRBD1. The CDR3 covers 15 residues. The germline CDR1 and CDR2 sequences are MDHEN and SYDVKM. The ends lost 6 bases at V and 2 bases at J; junction bases unmatched: 5. Here the CDR3 reads CASRLRTGGNQPQHF. The DNA for the CDR3 is TGTGCCAGCAGACTACGGACAGGGGGCAATCAGCCCCAGCATTTT. The full variable domain, rest sourced from reference TRBV28 and TRBJ1-5, is DVKVTQSSRYLVKRTGEKVFLECVQDMDHENMFWYRQDPGLGLRLIYFSYDVKMKEKGDIPEGYSVSREKKERFSLILESASTNQTSMYLCASRLRTGGNQPQHFGDGTRLSIL.

The V gene is TRBV20-1, the J gene TRBJ2-7; D ambiguous. This CDR3 contains 11 residues. Looked up from germline, CDR1 is DFQATT and CDR2 is SNEGSKA (reference sequence). V was pared by 5 bases and J by 2 bases, with 7 bases between. The CDR3 sequence: CSAPVAYEQYF. The DNA for the CDR3 is TGCAGTGCTCCGGTCGCCTACGAGCAGTACTTC.